These T cell receptor beta chains were read from a single sample in a study of T cell responses to AZD1222 COVID-19 vaccine. Libraries were prepared by immunoSEQ multiplex PCR; TCRdb keeps only in-frame clonotypes and omits some of them. Among 200,000 or so clones, almost 95% were seen once, and the ten largest hold about 10%. Sample: peripheral blood, taken on day 0 of AZD1222 vaccination. These TCRs come from an adult in good health. Each CDR3 is given with its conserved first and last residue. D genes are given only for firm matches. Part of the rows lack a size; the others show once, few, many or a class for expanded clones.

>.|TRBV18|TRBD2|TRBJ2-7
TGTGCCAGCTCCGGGACGCGGCCTAGCGGCTCCTACGAGCAGTACTTC
CASSGTRPSGSYEQYF
>.|TRBV4-1|TRBD1|TRBJ2-2
TGCGCCAGCAGCCAGGCCGGGACAGGGGCCGGGGAGCTGTTTTTT
CASSQAGTGAGELFF
>.|TRBV5-6|TRBD1|TRBJ1-2
TGTGCCAGCAGCACCCGGACAGGGGACATAACTAACTATGGCTACACCTTC
CASSTRTGDITNYGYTF
>.|TRBV7-2|.|TRBJ1-2
TGTGCCAGCAGTTTAAGTGTCCGGGAGTTCTATGGCTACACCTTC
CASSLSVREFYGYTF
>.|TRBV2|.|TRBJ1-3
TGTGCCAGCCAAGAGCAGGGATCTGGAAACACCATATATTTT
CASQEQGSGNTIYF
>once|TRBV5-1|.|TRBJ1-1
TGCGCCAGCAGCTTTACCGGGACACCAAACACTGAAGCTTTCTTT
CASSFTGTPNTEAFF
>.|TRBV5-1|.|TRBJ2-5
TGCGCCAGCAGCTTTGGACAGGGAGGGCGGGTGGAGACCCAGTACTTC
CASSFGQGGRVETQYF
>.|TRBV30|.|TRBJ2-3
TGTGCCTGGGACACAGGGACAGATACGCAGTATTTT
CAWDTGTDTQYF
>.|TRBV5-5|TRBD2|TRBJ2-7
TGTGCCAGCAGCTTAAGCGGGAGGGCTGTCGACGAGCAGTACTTC
CASSLSGRAVDEQYF
>.|TRBV4-1|TRBD2|TRBJ2-3
TGCGCCAGCAGCCAAGTCCCATGGGGGGGTGCGGATACGCAGTATTTT
CASSQVPWGGADTQYF
>.|TRBV20-1|.|TRBJ2-3
TGCAGTGCTAGTGGGCCCACAGATACGCAGTATTTT
CSASGPTDTQYF
>.|TRBV28|TRBD2|TRBJ2-1
TGTGCCAGCAGTACGTTAGCGGGAGGGTTCGGCAATGAGCAGTTCTTC
CASSTLAGGFGNEQFF
>.|TRBV4-1|.|TRBJ1-4
TGCGCCAGCAGCCAAGAAGGCAGGGTATGGGAAAAACTGTTTTTT
CASSQEGRVWEKLFF
>.|TRBV12-3/TRBV12-4|.|TRBJ1-5
TGTGCCAGCAGTTTCGATAGGGCTCAGCCCCAGCATTTT
CASSFDRAQPQHF
>.|TRBV15|.|TRBJ2-7
TGTGCCACCAGCAGAGGGTTGGGGGTCGAGCAGTACTTC
CATSRGLGVEQYF
>.|TRBV28|.|TRBJ1-2
TGTGCCAGCAGAACTCCCCAGGGACTTAATTATGGCTACACCTTC
CASRTPQGLNYGYTF
>.|TRBV6-1|TRBD2|TRBJ2-5
TGTGCCAGCAGTGAGGGCGGGAGTGCTGAGACCCAGTACTTC
CASSEGGSAETQYF
>once|TRBV19|.|TRBJ1-5
TGTGCCAGTACCCAGAGGGACATACCAGATCAGCCCCAGCATTTT
CASTQRDIPDQPQHF
>.|TRBV5-4|TRBD1|TRBJ1-4
TGTGCCAGCAGCCTGGACAGGGGGAATGAAAAACTGTTTTTT
CASSLDRGNEKLFF
>.|TRBV5-1|TRBD1|TRBJ1-1
TGCGCCAGCAGCCGGACAGGGGGGTTTGTAGTCGCTGAAGCTTTCTTT
CASSRTGGFVVAEAFF
>.|TRBV3-1/TRBV3-2|.|TRBJ1-3
TGTGCCAGCAGCCAAGTTAGGAGTCTGTCTGGAAACACCATATATTTT
CASSQVRSLSGNTIYF
>.|TRBV28|.|TRBJ1-4
TGTGCCAGCAGATACGGGATTGTCGATGAAAAACTGTTTTTT
CASRYGIVDEKLFF
>.|TRBV6-5|.|TRBJ1-2
TGTGCCAGCAGTTACGGGGGGGATATAGACTATGGCTACACCTTC
CASSYGGDIDYGYTF
>once|TRBV11-2|.|TRBJ1-1
TGTGCCAGCAGCTTAACGAACACTGAAGCTTTCTTT
CASSLTNTEAFF
>.|TRBV6-2/TRBV6-3|.|TRBJ2-3
TGTGCCAGCAGTTATCCGACAAAGGCAGATACGCAGTATTTT
CASSYPTKADTQYF
>.|TRBV29-1|TRBD1|TRBJ2-6
TGCAGCGTTAAGTACCCTCGGGACAGGGTCTCTGGGGCCAACGTCCTGACTTTC
CSVKYPRDRVSGANVLTF
>.|TRBV18|TRBD1|TRBJ1-3
TGTGCCAGCTCACCCCGGGGACAGGTCGCTGGAAACACCATATATTTT
CASSPRGQVAGNTIYF
>.|TRBV11-2|.|TRBJ1-6
TGTGCCAGCGGAAAGGATATAGGGTTTTCACCCCTCCACTTT
CASGKDIGFSPLHF
>.|TRBV7-9|.|TRBJ1-2
TGTGCCAGCAGCTTAGGACAGATACCTAACTATGGCTACACCTTC
CASSLGQIPNYGYTF
>.|TRBV6-5|TRBD1|TRBJ1-5
TGTGCCAGCAGGCGGACAGGGCTGAGCAATCAGCCCCAGCATTTT
CASRRTGLSNQPQHF
>.|TRBV27|.|TRBJ2-3
TGTGCCAGCAGCACTCCCTTCGGAGCAGATACGCAGTATTTT
CASSTPFGADTQYF
>.|TRBV5-5|TRBD1|TRBJ1-2
TGTGCCAGCAGCTTGGGACAGGGGATTGGTGGCTACACCTTC
CASSLGQGIGGYTF
>.|TRBV28|TRBD2|TRBJ2-7
TGTGCCAGCAGTCCCACCGGGACTATCTACGAGCAGTACTTC
CASSPTGTIYEQYF
>.|TRBV4-1|TRBD1|TRBJ1-1
TGCGCCAGCAGCCAGGAACAGGGGGTCGGCACTGAAGCTTTCTTT
CASSQEQGVGTEAFF
>.|TRBV27|.|TRBJ1-2
TGTGCCAGCAGTTCAGGACCCGGCAACTATGGCTACACCTTC
CASSSGPGNYGYTF
>.|TRBV7-9|.|TRBJ1-4
TGTGCCAGCAGTCGAGGAGGGGCCTCCCTAGAGGAACTGTTTTTT
CASSRGGASLEELFF
>few|TRBV3-1/TRBV3-2|.|TRBJ2-1
TGTGCCAGCAGCCAAGAAATAGGGACCACAAGTGAGCAGTTCTTC
CASSQEIGTTSEQFF
>.|TRBV7-6|.|TRBJ2-7
TGTGCCAGCAGCTTAGGTGGAGGGGACAGCTCCTACGAGCAGTACTTC
CASSLGGGDSSYEQYF
>.|TRBV18|.|TRBJ2-7
TGTGCCAGCTCACCACCCAGCCAAAGCTCCTACGAGCAGTACTTC
CASSPPSQSSYEQYF
>few|TRBV19|.|TRBJ1-5
TGTGCCAGTAGTTCTTACAATCAGCCCCAGCATTTT
CASSSYNQPQHF
>.|TRBV2|.|TRBJ1-2
TGTGCCAGCAAGAACAGGGCGGGCTATGGCTACACCTTC
CASKNRAGYGYTF
>.|TRBV4-3|.|TRBJ1-5
TGCGCCAGCAGCCAAGTATGGGGCGAGGTGGCCCAGCATTTT
CASSQVWGEVAQHF
>.|TRBV6-5|.|TRBJ1-1
TGTGCCAGCAGTTACGAGGGCCTCCTGAACACTGAAGCTTTCTTT
CASSYEGLLNTEAFF
>.|TRBV27|TRBD2|TRBJ2-1
TGTGCCAGCAGTTTATCAGCTGGTCTAGCGGAATACAATGAGCAGTTCTTC
CASSLSAGLAEYNEQFF
>.|TRBV20-1|.|TRBJ2-7
TGCAGTGCAGACGATAGATACGAGCAGTACTTC
CSADDRYEQYF
>.|TRBV28|.|TRBJ1-1
TGTGCCAGCACCGGAACCGGGACTCCAGCCACTGAAGCTTTCTTT
CASTGTGTPATEAFF
>.|TRBV19|TRBD2|TRBJ2-3
TGTGCCAGTAGTCTGTCTAGCGGGGGGGCAGGAGATACGCAGTATTTT
CASSLSSGGAGDTQYF
>once|TRBV6-2/TRBV6-3|TRBD1|TRBJ1-5
TGTGCCAGCAGTTACCGGGACAGGGACAATCAGCCCCAGCATTTT
CASSYRDRDNQPQHF
>.|TRBV7-3|.|TRBJ2-5
TGTGCCAGCACCCAAGGGGTAGGAGAGACCCAGTACTTC
CASTQGVGETQYF
>.|TRBV7-2|.|TRBJ1-2
TGTGCCAGCAGCTTAGCGCAACCGGGCATCGGCTACACCTTC
CASSLAQPGIGYTF
>.|TRBV6-1|.|TRBJ2-5
TGTGCCAGCAGTGCAGGGTATCCCTCCTACCAAGAGACCCAGTACTTC
CASSAGYPSYQETQYF
>.|TRBV29-1|TRBD1|TRBJ2-2
TGCAGCGCGGATGACAGGGGAGACACCGGGGAGCTGTTTTTT
CSADDRGDTGELFF
>.|TRBV28|.|TRBJ1-2
TGTGCCAGCAGAGGTTCGGGCTATGGCTACACCTTC
CASRGSGYGYTF
>.|TRBV19|.|TRBJ2-7
TGTGCCAGTAGTATAGGGGGGGACGCGTTCGGCGAGCAGTACTTC
CASSIGGDAFGEQYF
>.|TRBV11-2|TRBD1|TRBJ1-2
TGTGCCAGCAGCTTAGTCGGCAGGGGGACGTCTGGCTACACCTTC
CASSLVGRGTSGYTF
>.|TRBV5-5|.|TRBJ1-2
TGTGCCAGCAGCGATATCGGGGGTAAGGTCATAAACTATGGCTACACCTTC
CASSDIGGKVINYGYTF
>.|TRBV27|.|TRBJ1-1
TGTGCCAGCAGTCCACAGGGTAACACTGAAGCTTTCTTT
CASSPQGNTEAFF
>.|TRBV29-1|TRBD1|TRBJ2-7
TGCAGCGGAGGACAGGGCTACGAGCAGTACTTC
CSGGQGYEQYF
>.|TRBV28|TRBD1|TRBJ1-4
TGTGCCAGCAGGCCTGACAGGGGCAGGAATGAAAAACTGTTTTTT
CASRPDRGRNEKLFF
>.|TRBV18|.|TRBJ2-7
TGTGCCAGCTCTCCAAGACCGTTCTACGAGCAGTACTTC
CASSPRPFYEQYF